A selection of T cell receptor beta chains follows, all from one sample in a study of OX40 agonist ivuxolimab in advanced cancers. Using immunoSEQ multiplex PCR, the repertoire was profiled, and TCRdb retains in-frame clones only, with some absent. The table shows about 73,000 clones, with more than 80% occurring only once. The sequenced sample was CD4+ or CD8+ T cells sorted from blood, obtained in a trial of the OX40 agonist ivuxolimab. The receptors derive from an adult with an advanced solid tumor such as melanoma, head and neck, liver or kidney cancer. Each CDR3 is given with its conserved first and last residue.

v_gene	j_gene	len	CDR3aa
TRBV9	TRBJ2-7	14	CASSPAGTFYEQYF
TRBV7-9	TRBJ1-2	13	CAILLPGVEGYTF
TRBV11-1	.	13	CASSRTPAHEQYF
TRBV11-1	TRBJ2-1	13	CASRASSYNEQFF
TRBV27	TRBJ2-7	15	CASSLSGRILYEQYF
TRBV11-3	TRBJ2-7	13	CASSRGSSYEQYF
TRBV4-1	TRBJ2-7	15	CASRRRGRENDEQYF
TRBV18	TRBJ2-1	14	CASSPLVGYNEQFF
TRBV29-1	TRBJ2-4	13	CSVEVGWGNIQYF
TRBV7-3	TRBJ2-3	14	CASSTRGRADTQYF
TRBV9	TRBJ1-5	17	CASSAGTGAYSNQPQHF
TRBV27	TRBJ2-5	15	CASSGLAGSGETQYF
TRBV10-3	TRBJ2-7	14	CAISGGQSSYEQYF
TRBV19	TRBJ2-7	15	CASPLRTGMSYEQYF
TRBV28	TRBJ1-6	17	CASSYRGPSSYNSPLHF
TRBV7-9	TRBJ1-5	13	CASSLDSNQPQHF
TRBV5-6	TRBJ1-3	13	CASNLYSGNTIYF
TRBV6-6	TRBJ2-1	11	CASSEFRGQFF
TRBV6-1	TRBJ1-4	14	CASSPMGARGKLFF
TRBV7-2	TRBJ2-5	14	CASSPTGAVETQYF
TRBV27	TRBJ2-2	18	CASRSAWFRDVIAGELFF
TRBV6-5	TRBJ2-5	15	CASSPLFGRGETQYF
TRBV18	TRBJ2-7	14	CASSPDSGLDEQYF
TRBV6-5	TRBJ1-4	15	CASTSTGGFNEKLFF
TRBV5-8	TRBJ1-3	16	CASSLRALTSGNTIYF
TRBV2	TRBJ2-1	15	CASSEGAGKVGEQFF
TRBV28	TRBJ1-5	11	CASSFYPPQHF
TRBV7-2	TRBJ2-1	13	CASSSLGHNEQFF
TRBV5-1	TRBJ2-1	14	CASSLVAGGNEQFF
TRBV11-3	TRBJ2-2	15	CASTAGGQVTGELFF
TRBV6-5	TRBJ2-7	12	CASSELPYEQYF
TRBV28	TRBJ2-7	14	CASRPAPPLYEQYF
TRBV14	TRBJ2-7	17	CASRITLKGPKNYEQYF
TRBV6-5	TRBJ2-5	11	CASSYQGNQYF
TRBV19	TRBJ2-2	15	CASRSGSANTGELFF
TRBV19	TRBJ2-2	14	CASRTGGNTGELFF
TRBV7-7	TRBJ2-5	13	CASSPSRGETQYF
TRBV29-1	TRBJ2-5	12	CSVGGRRETQYF
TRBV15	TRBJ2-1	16	CATYLPSGQGSNEQFF
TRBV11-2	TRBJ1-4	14	CASSRTGTNEKLFF
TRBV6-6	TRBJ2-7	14	CASGGALPSYEQYF
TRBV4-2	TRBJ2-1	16	CASSRDRGLADNEQFF
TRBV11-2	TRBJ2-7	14	CASSPQPSGGSKYF